This T cell receptor (beta chain) was retrieved from a study of T cells in Graves' hyperthyroidism and ophthalmopathy. In regard to this clonotype: Its antigen is still unknown. One end of the junction varies from germline; a read error may be responsible.

The TCR beta CDR3 regions underwent amplification using RNA transcripts as the source. When the TCR CDR3 underwent first-round RT-PCR, the HTBI primer set was used. TCRdb reprocessed the multiplex PCR reads via MiXCR and lists one record per CDR3 protein. The sample shows about 560,000 distinct CDR3 sequences, roughly 46% of them seen only once. The CDR3 loop spans 15 amino acids. Germline values: CDR1 SGHAT, CDR2 FQNNGV. Graves' hyperthyroidism was deemed stable given no ophthalmopathy progression within 18 months. Hyperthyroidism had been newly diagnosed in patients aged 18 to 65, and its duration was under 2 months. Study conclusions and caveats: Stable hyperthyroidism and ophthalmopathy were separated using 13 V-J signatures.

This TCR derives from a woman under 30 with Graves' hyperthyroidism. What was sequenced was peripheral blood or thyroid tissue (not recorded which). The chain joins TRBV11-2 to TRBJ2-7, with 10 bases fitting TRBD2. In DNA, the CDR3 is TGCGCCAGCAGCCAAGCCGGACTAGCGGCTTACGAGCAGTACTTC. This encodes CASSQAGLAAYEQYF. The variable domain in full, with the rest retrieved from reference TRBV11-2 and TRBJ2-7, is EAGVAQSPRYKIIEKRQSVAFWCNPISGHATLYWYQQILGQGPKLLIQFQNNGVVDDSQLPKDRFSAERLKGVDSTLKIQPAKLEDSAVYLCASSQAGLAAYEQYFGPGTRLTVT.